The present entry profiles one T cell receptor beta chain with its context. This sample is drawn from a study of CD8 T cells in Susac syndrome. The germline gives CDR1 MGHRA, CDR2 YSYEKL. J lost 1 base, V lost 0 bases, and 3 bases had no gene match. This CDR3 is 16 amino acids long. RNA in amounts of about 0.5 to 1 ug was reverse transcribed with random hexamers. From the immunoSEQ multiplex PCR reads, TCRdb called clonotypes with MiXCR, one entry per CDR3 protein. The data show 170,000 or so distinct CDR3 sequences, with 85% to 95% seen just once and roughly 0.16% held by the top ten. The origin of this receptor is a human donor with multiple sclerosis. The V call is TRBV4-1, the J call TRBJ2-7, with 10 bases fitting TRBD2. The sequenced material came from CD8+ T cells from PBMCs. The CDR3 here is CASSQDWTSGSYEQYF. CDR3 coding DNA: TGCGCCAGCAGCCAAGACTGGACTAGCGGATCCTACGAGCAGTACTTC.